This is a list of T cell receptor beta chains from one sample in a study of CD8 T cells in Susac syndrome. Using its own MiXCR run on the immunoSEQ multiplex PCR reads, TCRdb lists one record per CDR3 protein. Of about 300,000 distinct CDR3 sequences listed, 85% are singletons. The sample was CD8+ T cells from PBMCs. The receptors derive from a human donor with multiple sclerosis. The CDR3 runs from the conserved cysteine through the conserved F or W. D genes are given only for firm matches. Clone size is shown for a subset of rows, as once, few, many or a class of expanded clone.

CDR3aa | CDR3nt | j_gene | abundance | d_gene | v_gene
CASSPGPGFRDHGYTF | TGTGCCAGCAGTCCAGGGCCGGGCTTTAGGGACCATGGCTACACCTTC | TRBJ1-2 | - | - | TRBV28
CASSIQRPDTQYF | TGTGCCAGCAGTATCCAACGTCCAGATACGCAGTATTTT | TRBJ2-3 | - | - | TRBV28
CASSYPPLAGGAYNEQFF | TGTGCCAGCAGCTACCCCCCTTTAGCGGGAGGGGCCTACAATGAGCAGTTCTTC | TRBJ2-1 | - | TRBD2 | TRBV7-6
CSARDWAAARPAEQYF | TGCAGTGCTAGAGATTGGGCAGCAGCTAGACCCGCGGAGCAGTACTTC | TRBJ2-7 | once | - | TRBV20-1
CSARAWDRVRGANVLTF | TGCAGTGCTAGAGCTTGGGACAGGGTTAGGGGGGCCAACGTCCTGACTTTC | TRBJ2-6 | - | TRBD1 | TRBV20-1
CASSVTWNTEAFF | TGTGCCAGCAGTGTTACTTGGAACACTGAAGCTTTCTTT | TRBJ1-1 | - | - | TRBV27
CASSPGLAPYEQYF | TGTGCCAGCAGCCCCGGCCTAGCCCCCTACGAGCAGTACTTC | TRBJ2-7 | few | - | TRBV3-1
CASSLSSLAGLYEQYF | TGTGCCAGCAGTTTATCGAGCCTAGCGGGCCTTTACGAGCAGTACTTC | TRBJ2-7 | - | TRBD2 | TRBV27
CARKLKGRREVSYEQYF | TGTGCCAGAAAGCTTAAGGGGCGCCGGGAGGTTTCGTACGAGCAGTACTTC | TRBJ2-7 | - | TRBD2 | TRBV11-2
CASSENTEAFF | TGTGCCAGTAGTGAGAACACTGAAGCTTTCTTT | TRBJ1-1 | - | - | TRBV19
CSVRQPNTGELFF | TGCAGCGTTCGGCAGCCGAACACCGGGGAGCTGTTTTTT | TRBJ2-2 | - | - | TRBV29-1
CASSQDWAVGRPPIEQFF | TGTGCCAGCAGCCAAGATTGGGCTGTCGGGAGGCCCCCCATTGAGCAGTTCTTC | TRBJ2-1 | - | TRBD2 | TRBV3-1
CASSQEGERLQYF | TGTGCCAGCAGCCAAGAAGGGGAACGCCTGCAGTACTTC | TRBJ2-7 | - | - | TRBV3-1
CASSNSRASSYEQYF | TGTGCCAGCAGCAATTCCAGGGCTAGCTCCTACGAGCAGTACTTC | TRBJ2-7 | - | - | TRBV21-1
CASSLGGGAGDEQFF | TGTGCCAGCAGTCTCGGAGGGGGCGCGGGGGATGAGCAGTTCTTC | TRBJ2-1 | - | - | TRBV12-3/TRBV12-4
CASEGGTDRYNSPLHF | TGTGCCAGCGAGGGGGGAACGGACAGATATAATTCACCCCTCCACTTT | TRBJ1-6 | - | - | TRBV25-1
CASSWPTGEGIAEAFF | TGTGCCAGCAGTTGGCCGACAGGGGAGGGGATAGCTGAAGCTTTCTTT | TRBJ1-1 | - | TRBD1 | TRBV28
CASSSNRGTSYEQYF | TGTGCCAGCAGTTCAAACCGGGGTACGTCCTACGAGCAGTACTTC | TRBJ2-7 | - | - | TRBV28